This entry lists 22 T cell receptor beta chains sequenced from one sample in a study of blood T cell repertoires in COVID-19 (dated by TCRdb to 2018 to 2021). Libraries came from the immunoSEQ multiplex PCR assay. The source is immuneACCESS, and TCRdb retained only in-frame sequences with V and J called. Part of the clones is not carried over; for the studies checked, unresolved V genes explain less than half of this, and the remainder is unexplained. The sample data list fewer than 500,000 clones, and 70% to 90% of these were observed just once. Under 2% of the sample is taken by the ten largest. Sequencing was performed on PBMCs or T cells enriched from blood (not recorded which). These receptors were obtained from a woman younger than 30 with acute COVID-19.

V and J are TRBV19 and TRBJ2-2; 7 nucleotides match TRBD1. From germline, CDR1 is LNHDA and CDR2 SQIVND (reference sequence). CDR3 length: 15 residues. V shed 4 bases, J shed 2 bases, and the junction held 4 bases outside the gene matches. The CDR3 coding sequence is TGTGCCAGTAGTACCCGGGACAGAAACACCGGGGAGCTGTTTTTT. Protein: CASSTRDRNTGELFF.

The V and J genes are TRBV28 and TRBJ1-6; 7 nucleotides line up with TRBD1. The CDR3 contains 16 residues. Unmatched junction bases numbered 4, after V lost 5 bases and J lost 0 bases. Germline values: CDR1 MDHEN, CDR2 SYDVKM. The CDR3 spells CASSPTGTSYNSPLHF. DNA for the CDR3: TGTGCCAGCAGTCCGACAGGGACCTCCTATAATTCACCCCTCCACTTT.

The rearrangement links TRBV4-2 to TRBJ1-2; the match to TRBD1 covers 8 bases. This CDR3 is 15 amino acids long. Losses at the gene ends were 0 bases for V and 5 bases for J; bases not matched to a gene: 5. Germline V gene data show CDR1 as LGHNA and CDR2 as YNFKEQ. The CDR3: CASSQDQGAGYGYTF. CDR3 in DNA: TGTGCCAGCAGCCAAGATCAGGGGGCTGGATATGGCTACACCTTC.

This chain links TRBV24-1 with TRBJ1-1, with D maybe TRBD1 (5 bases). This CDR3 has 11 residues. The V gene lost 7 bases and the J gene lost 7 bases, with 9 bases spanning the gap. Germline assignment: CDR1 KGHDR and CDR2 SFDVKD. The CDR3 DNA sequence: TGTGCCACCAGACAGGCGAATGAAGCTTTCTTT. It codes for CATRQANEAFF.

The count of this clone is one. The CDR3 region has the DNA TGTGCCAGCAGCCAAGATCAGAGGGGGGAGCTGTTTTTT. Protein sequence: CASSQDQRGELFF. V gene TRBV14 combines with J gene TRBJ2-2; D unresolved. Trimming took 0 bases from V and 8 from J, leaving 7 bases between them. Germline values: CDR1 SGHDN, CDR2 FVKESK. The CDR3 is made up of 13 amino acids.

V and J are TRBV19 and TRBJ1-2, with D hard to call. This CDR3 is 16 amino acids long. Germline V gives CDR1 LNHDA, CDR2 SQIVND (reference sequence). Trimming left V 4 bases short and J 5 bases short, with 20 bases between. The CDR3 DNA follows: TGTGCCAGTAGTAGAATCACACAAGGAACGGGATATGGCTACACCTTC. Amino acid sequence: CASSRITQGTGYGYTF. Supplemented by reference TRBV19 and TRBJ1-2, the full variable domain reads DGGITQSPKYLFRKEGQNVTLSCEQNLNHDAMYWYRQDPGQGLRLIYYSQIVNDFQKGDIAEGYSVSREKKESFPLTVTSAQKNPTAFYLCASSRITQGTGYGYTFGSGTRLTVV.

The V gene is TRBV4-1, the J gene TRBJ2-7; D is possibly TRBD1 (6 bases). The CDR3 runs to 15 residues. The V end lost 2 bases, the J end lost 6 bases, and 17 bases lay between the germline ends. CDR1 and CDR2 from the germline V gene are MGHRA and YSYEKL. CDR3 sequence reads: CASSQRLVRGSEQYF. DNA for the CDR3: TGCGCCAGCAGCCAACGACTGGTCAGGGGTAGCGAGCAGTACTTC.

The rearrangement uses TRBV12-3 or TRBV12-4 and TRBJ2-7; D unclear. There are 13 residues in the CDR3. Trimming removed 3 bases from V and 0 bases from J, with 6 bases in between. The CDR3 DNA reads TGTGCCAGCAGTTTCCAGGCCTCCTACGAGCAGTACTTC. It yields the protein CASSFQASYEQYF.

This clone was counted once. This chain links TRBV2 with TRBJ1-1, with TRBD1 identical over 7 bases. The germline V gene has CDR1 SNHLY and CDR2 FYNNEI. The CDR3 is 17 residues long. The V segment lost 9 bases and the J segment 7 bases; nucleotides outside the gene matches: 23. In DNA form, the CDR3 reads TGTGCCAGTAGACAGGTCCTTTCTCGGGACAGAACTTTTGAAGCTTTCTTT. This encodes CASRQVLSRDRTFEAFF.

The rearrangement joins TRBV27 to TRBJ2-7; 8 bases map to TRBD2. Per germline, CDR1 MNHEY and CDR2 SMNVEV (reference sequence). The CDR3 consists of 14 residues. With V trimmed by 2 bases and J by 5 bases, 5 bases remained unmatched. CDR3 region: CASSLLGLVHEQYF. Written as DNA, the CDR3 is TGTGCCAGCAGTTTACTGGGACTAGTCCACGAGCAGTACTTC.

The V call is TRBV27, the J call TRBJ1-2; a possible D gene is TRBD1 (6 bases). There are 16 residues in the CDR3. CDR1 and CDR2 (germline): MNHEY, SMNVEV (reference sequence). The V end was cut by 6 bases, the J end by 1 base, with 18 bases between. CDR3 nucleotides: TGTGCCAGCAGATCGAGGACAGAAGAACTTAACTATGGCTACACCTTC. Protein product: CASRSRTEELNYGYTF.

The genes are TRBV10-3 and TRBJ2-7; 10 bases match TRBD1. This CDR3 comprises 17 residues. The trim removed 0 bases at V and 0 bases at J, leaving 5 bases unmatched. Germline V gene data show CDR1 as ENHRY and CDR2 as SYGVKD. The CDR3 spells CAISESYRTGGSYEQYF. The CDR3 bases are TGTGCCATCAGTGAGTCCTATAGGACAGGGGGCTCCTACGAGCAGTACTTC.

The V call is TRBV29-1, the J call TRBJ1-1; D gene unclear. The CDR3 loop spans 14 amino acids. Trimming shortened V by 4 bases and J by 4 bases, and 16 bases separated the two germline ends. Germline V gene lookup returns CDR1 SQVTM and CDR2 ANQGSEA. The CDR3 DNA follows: TGCAGCGTTGCCCTTTTCGGGGAGGGCACTGAAGCTTTCTTT. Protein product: CSVALFGEGTEAFF. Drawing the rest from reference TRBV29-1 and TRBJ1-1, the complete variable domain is SAVISQKPSRDICQRGTSLTIQCQVDSQVTMMFWYRQQPGQSLTLIATANQGSEATYESGFVIDKFPISRPNLTFSTLTVSNMSPEDSSIYLCSVALFGEGTEAFFGQGTRLTVV.

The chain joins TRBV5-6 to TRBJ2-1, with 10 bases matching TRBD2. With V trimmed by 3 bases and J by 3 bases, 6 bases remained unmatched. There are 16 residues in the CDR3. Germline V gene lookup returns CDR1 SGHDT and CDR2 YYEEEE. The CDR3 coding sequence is TGTGCCAGCAGCTCCCGGAGCGGGAGGGGCTACAATGAGCAGTTCTTC. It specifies CASSSRSGRGYNEQFF.

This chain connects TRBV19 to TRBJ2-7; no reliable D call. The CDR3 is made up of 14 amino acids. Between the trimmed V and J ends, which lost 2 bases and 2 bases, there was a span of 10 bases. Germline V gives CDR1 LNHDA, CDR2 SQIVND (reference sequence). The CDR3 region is CASSIRDAAYEQYF. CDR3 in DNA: TGTGCCAGTAGTATAAGAGACGCGGCCTACGAGCAGTACTTC. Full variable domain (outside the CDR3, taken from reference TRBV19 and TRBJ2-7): DGGITQSPKYLFRKEGQNVTLSCEQNLNHDAMYWYRQDPGQGLRLIYYSQIVNDFQKGDIAEGYSVSREKKESFPLTVTSAQKNPTAFYLCASSIRDAAYEQYFGPGTRLTVT.

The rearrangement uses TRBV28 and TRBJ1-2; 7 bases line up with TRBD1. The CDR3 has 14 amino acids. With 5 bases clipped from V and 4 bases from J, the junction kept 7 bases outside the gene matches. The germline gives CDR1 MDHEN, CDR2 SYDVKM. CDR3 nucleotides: TGTGCCAGCAGTCCCAGGGGGGACCGCTATGGCTACACCTTC. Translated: CASSPRGDRYGYTF.

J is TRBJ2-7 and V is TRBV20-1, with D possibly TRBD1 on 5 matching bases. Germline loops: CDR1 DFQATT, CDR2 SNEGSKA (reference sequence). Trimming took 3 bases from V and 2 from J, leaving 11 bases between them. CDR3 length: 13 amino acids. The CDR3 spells CSASSQGPYEQYF. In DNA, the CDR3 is TGCAGTGCTAGTAGTCAGGGCCCCTACGAGCAGTACTTC.

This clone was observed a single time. CDR3 DNA sequence: TGTGCCAGCAGCTTGGGGCTAGCGAGCTACGAGCAGTACTTC. This encodes CASSLGLASYEQYF. The chain uses TRBV5-4 and TRBJ2-7; D may be TRBD2 (6 bases). The CDR3 is 14 residues long. CDR1 is SGHNT, CDR2 YYREEE, per germline (reference sequence). V was pared by 0 bases and J by 3 bases, with 10 bases between.

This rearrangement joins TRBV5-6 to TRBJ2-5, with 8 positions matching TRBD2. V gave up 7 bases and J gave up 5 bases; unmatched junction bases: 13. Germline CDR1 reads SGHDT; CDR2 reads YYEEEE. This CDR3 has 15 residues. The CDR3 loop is CASSLGRGGLETQYF. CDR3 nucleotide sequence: TGTGCCAGCTCACTCGGGCGCGGGGGGTTGGAGACCCAGTACTTC.

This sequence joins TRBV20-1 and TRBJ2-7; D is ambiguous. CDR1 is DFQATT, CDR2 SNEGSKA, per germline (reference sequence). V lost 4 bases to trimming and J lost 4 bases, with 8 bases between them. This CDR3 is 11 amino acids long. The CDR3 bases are TGCAGTGCTATCCCAGCGTACGAGCAGTACTTC. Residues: CSAIPAYEQYF.

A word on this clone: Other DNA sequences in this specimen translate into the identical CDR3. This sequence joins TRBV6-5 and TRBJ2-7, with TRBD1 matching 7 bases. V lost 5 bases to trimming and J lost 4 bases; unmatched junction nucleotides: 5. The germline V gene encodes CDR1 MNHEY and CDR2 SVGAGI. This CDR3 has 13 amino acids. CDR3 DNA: TGTGCCAGCAGTAGACAGGGTAGTTACGAGCAGTACTTC. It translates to CASSRQGSYEQYF.

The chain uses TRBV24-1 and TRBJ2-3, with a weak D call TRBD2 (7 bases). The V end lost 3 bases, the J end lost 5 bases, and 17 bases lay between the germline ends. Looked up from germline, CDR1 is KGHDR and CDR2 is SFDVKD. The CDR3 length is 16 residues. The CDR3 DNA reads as TGTGCCACCAGTGATGGGAGGGGGGGAGAGATAGATACGCAGTATTTT. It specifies CATSDGRGGEIDTQYF.